Below, 4 T cell receptor beta chains from the same sample are listed, as sequenced in a study of cytomegalovirus exposure and HLA in healthy donors. The PCR contained 60 Vbeta and 13 Jbeta primers. TCRdb's copy holds only in-frame clones and misses some; the assay was immunoSEQ multiplex PCR. The table has 180,000 or so clones, about 80% seen once. Sequenced: PBMCs. Every receptor here comes from a man between 18 and 35 years old in good health and CMV-seronegative.

This clone was recorded once. The V and J genes are TRBV30 and TRBJ1-4; 7 bases fit TRBD1. V shed 4 bases, J shed 5 bases, and the junction held 10 bases outside the gene matches. This CDR3 comprises 15 residues. Germline lookup yields CDR1 GTSNPN and CDR2 SVGIG (reference sequence). CDR3 sequence reads: CAWNRDSYPNEKLFF. As DNA, the CDR3 is TGTGCCTGGAACCGGGACAGCTACCCCAATGAAAAACTGTTTTTT.

This clone occurred a few times. This chain connects TRBV6-1 to TRBJ2-2, with TRBD1 matching 9 bases. The CDR3 runs 13 residues. The V gene's germline CDR1 is MNHNS and CDR2 SASEGT. Unmatched junction bases numbered 3, after V lost 7 bases and J lost 6 bases. CDR3 sequence reads: CASNRQGAGELFF. The DNA of the CDR3 is TGTGCCAGCAACCGACAGGGGGCCGGGGAGCTGTTTTTT.

The chain carries TRBV29-1 and TRBJ2-3; D is unclear. Per germline, CDR1 SQVTM and CDR2 ANQGSEA. This CDR3 comprises 12 residues. The V end was cut by 3 bases, the J end by 0 bases, with 4 bases between. CDR3 bases: TGCAGCGTTGAGAGCAGCACAGATACGCAGTATTTT. Its translation: CSVESSTDTQYF.

As DNA, the CDR3 is TGTGCCAGCAGTCCTGGGGGGTACTCCAATGAGCAGTTCTTC. Protein product: CASSPGGYSNEQFF. This chain connects TRBV5-4 to TRBJ2-1, with a possible D match to TRBD2 (6 bases). The V end was cut by 5 bases, the J end by 6 bases, with 15 bases between. The CDR3 spans 14 residues. CDR1 and CDR2 (germline): SGHNT, YYREEE (reference sequence).